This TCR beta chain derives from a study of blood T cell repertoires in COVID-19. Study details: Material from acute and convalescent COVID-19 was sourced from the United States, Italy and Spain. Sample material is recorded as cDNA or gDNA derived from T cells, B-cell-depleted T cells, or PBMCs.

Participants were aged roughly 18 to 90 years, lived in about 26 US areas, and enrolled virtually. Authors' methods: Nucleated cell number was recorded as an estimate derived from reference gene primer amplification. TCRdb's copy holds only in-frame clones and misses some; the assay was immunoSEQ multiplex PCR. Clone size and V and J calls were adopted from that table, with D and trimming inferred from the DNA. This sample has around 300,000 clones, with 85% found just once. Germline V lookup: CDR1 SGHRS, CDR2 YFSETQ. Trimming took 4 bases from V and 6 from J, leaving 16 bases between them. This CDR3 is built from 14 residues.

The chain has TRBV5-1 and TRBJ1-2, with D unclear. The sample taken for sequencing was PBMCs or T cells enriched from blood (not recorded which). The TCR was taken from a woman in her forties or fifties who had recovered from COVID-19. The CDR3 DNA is TGCGCCAGCAGCGCGGCGCCTACCTGGGATGGCTACACCTTC. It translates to CASSAAPTWDGYTF.